The source of this T cell receptor beta chain is a study of T-cell reconstitution after alpha-beta-depleted transplantation in children. Study-wide results and limits: When one year had passed after transplant, most T-cell counts and diversity came from newly produced T cells.

There are 16 residues in the CDR3. Germline lookup yields CDR1 SGHRS and CDR2 YFSETQ. Trimming shortened V by 1 base and J by 6 bases, and 17 bases separated the two germline ends. This clonotype was recorded many times. Its cognate antigen is unknown. Researchers prepared the TCRbeta library using unique molecular identifiers, the study reports. TCRdb re-called the PCR reads with MiXCR, one entry per CDR3 protein. Among hundreds of thousands of distinct CDR3 sequences listed, less than 9.5% were seen once. The specimen comprised peripheral blood, sampled 360 days after TCRalphabeta/CD19-depleted stem cell transplant. The rearrangement links TRBV5-1 to TRBJ2-1; maybe TRBD2 (5 bases). This TCR was recovered from a female patient under 10 years old who had a stem cell transplant for Fanconi anemia, so the T cells may come from the graft donor. CDR3 in amino acids: CASSLMWTQVPNEQFF. The CDR3 DNA is TGCGCCAGCAGCTTGATGTGGACTCAAGTACCCAATGAGCAGTTCTTC.